This T cell receptor beta chain was sequenced during a study of blood T cell repertoires in COVID-19. Study in general: The origin of the acute and convalescent COVID-19 samples was the United States, Italy and Spain.

In germline, CDR1 is SGHAT, CDR2 FQNNGV. V dropped 4 bases and J dropped 6; count of bases not matched to a gene: 4. The CDR3 has 14 residues. Per the study methods: From reference gene primer amplification, estimates of nucleated cell counts were derived. TCRdb's table, derived via immunoSEQ multiplex PCR, lists solely in-frame clones and lacks some. V and J calls and clone size are given by that table; D and trimming were obtained from the DNA. The data contain some 210,000 clones, under 90% of them seen just once; the ten biggest clones take up more than 5.5%. The sample consisted of peripheral blood. The receptor was isolated from a man aged 60 to 69 who had recovered from COVID-19. The rearrangement uses TRBV11-2 and TRBJ2-5; 11 bases agree with TRBD1. CDR3 protein: CASSSGTGGKTQYF. For the CDR3, the DNA is TGTGCCAGCAGCTCCGGGACAGGGGGAAAGACCCAGTACTTC.